These T cell receptor beta chains were read from a single sample in a study of molecular identifiers for immune sequencing clone quantification. TCRdb analysed the PCR reads with MiXCR anew, one entry per CDR3 protein. The table includes under 600,000 distinct CDR3 sequences, around 23% detected once. Input material: naive CD8+ T cells from blood, with Jurkat cell RNA spiked in. All receptors come from a human donor in good health. Some libraries in this study had Jurkat cell RNA spiked in. Each CDR3 is given with its conserved first and last residue. Fields, in order: V gene, CDR3 length, D gene, J gene, clone size, CDR3 protein, CDR3 DNA. A D gene is named only where the DNA matches it firmly. Clone size, where shown, is once, few, many, or a class for clones that have expanded.

TRBV12-3/TRBV12-4	16	TRBD2	TRBJ2-1	few	CASREAGGPRDNEQFF	TGTGCCAGCAGGGAAGCGGGAGGGCCGAGAGACAATGAGCAGTTCTTC
TRBV9	15	NA	TRBJ2-2	few	CASSRGGRTTGELFF	TGTGCCAGCAGCAGGGGGGGTCGCACCACCGGGGAGCTGTTTTTT
TRBV12-3/TRBV12-4	14	NA	TRBJ2-1	NA	CASSRGNSYNEQFF	TGTGCCAGCAGTAGGGGAAACTCCTACAATGAGCAGTTCTTC
TRBV20-1	14	NA	TRBJ1-5	few	CSAGDGYSNQPQHF	TGCAGTGCTGGAGACGGTTATAGCAATCAGCCCCAGCATTTT
TRBV6-5	14	TRBD1	TRBJ1-1	many	CASRPGTGNAEAFF	TGTGCCAGCCGTCCCGGGACAGGGAACGCTGAAGCTTTCTTT
TRBV6-1	15	TRBD1	TRBJ2-7	many	CASSDPRTGYDEQYF	TGTGCCAGCAGTGACCCCCGGACAGGGTACGACGAGCAGTACTTC
TRBV7-9	11	NA	TRBJ1-2	many	CASSLSPSYTF	TGTGCCAGCAGCTTAAGTCCGAGCTACACCTTC
TRBV20-1	15	NA	TRBJ2-3	NA	CSAGFPGRSTDTQYF	TGCAGTGCTGGTTTTCCAGGTCGTAGCACAGATACGCAGTATTTT
TRBV24-1	10	TRBD1	TRBJ2-7	many	CATDRDPPYF	TGTGCCACCGACAGGGATCCCCCGTACTTC
TRBV11-2	15	NA	TRBJ1-6	NA	CASSLLVSYNSPLHF	TGTGCCAGCAGCTTACTGGTCTCCTATAATTCACCCCTCCACTTT
TRBV20-1	14	TRBD2	TRBJ2-2	NA	CSARDLRGGGELFF	TGCAGTGCTAGAGATCTACGGGGGGGCGGGGAGCTGTTTTTT
TRBV6-5	20	TRBD2	TRBJ2-3	NA	CTSSYDWASGRAVGTDTQYF	TGTACCAGCAGTTACGATTGGGCTAGTGGGAGGGCTGTCGGCACAGACACGCAGTATTTT
TRBV4-2	15	TRBD1	TRBJ2-1	many	CASRERTGGENEQFF	TGTGCCAGCCGCGAAAGGACAGGGGGTGAAAATGAGCAGTTCTTC
TRBV9	15	NA	TRBJ2-1	NA	CASSVGGGTYNEQFF	TGTGCCAGCAGCGTAGGGGGCGGGACCTACAATGAGCAGTTCTTC
TRBV12-3/TRBV12-4	15	NA	TRBJ1-5	few	CASSLISGSNQPQHF	TGTGCCAGCAGTTTGATATCAGGGAGCAATCAGCCCCAGCATTTT
TRBV7-8	13	NA	TRBJ2-3	NA	CASSFSTLDTQYF	TGTGCCAGCAGCTTTAGTACTTTGGATACGCAGTATTTT
TRBV12-3/TRBV12-4	15	NA	TRBJ2-2	NA	CASTLVGVNTGELFF	TGTGCCAGCACCCTAGTGGGGGTGAACACCGGGGAGCTGTTTTTT
TRBV7-9	14	NA	TRBJ2-7	many	CASSPRDGTYEQYF	TGTGCCAGCAGCCCGAGGGACGGAACCTACGAGCAGTACTTC
TRBV4-3	15	NA	TRBJ2-7	many	CASSQGQGAPYEQYF	TGCGCCAGCAGCCAAGGGCAGGGAGCCCCCTACGAGCAGTACTTC
TRBV7-9	13	TRBD2	TRBJ2-7	NA	CASSEGTSREQYF	TGTGCCAGCAGCGAGGGGACTAGTCGCGAGCAGTACTTC
TRBV28	16	TRBD1	TRBJ1-2	many	CASSLQGPGGSAGYTF	TGTGCCAGCAGTTTACAAGGGCCAGGGGGATCGGCTGGCTACACCTTC
TRBV16	15	TRBD1	TRBJ2-7	NA	CASSHSGTGAGEQYF	TGTGCCAGCAGCCACTCCGGGACAGGGGCGGGAGAGCAGTACTTC
TRBV15	15	TRBD2	TRBJ2-3	few	CATSTSGASTDTQYF	TGTGCCACCAGCACGAGCGGGGCTAGCACAGATACGCAGTATTTT
TRBV6-2/TRBV6-3	14	NA	TRBJ2-7	NA	CASSYAEVQVEQYF	TGTGCCAGCAGTTATGCAGAGGTCCAGGTCGAGCAGTACTTC
TRBV7-2	16	TRBD1	TRBJ1-2	NA	CASSLIGQGANYGHTF	TGTGCCAGCAGCCTGATCGGACAGGGGGCGAACTATGGCCACACCTTC
TRBV9	16	TRBD2	TRBJ2-2	few	CASSTGTSGIGGELFF	TGTGCCAGCAGCACCGGGACTAGCGGGATAGGCGGGGAGCTGTTTTTT
TRBV9	15	NA	TRBJ2-3	many	CASSVGTSLTDTQYF	TGTGCCAGCAGCGTCGGGACCTCCCTCACAGATACGCAGTATTTT
TRBV11-2	14	NA	TRBJ2-7	few	CASSIETASYEQYF	TGTGCCAGCAGTATAGAGACAGCTTCCTACGAGCAGTACTTC
TRBV27	15	NA	TRBJ1-3	NA	CASRVRGGSGNTIYF	TGTGCCAGCAGGGTTAGGGGAGGCTCTGGAAACACCATATATTTT
TRBV5-4	16	NA	TRBJ2-3	many	CASSSPGLPSTDTQYF	TGTGCCAGCAGCTCCCCGGGACTCCCTAGCACAGATACGCAGTATTTT